One sample yielded the 29 T cell receptor beta chains listed below, sequenced in a study of cytomegalovirus exposure and HLA in healthy donors. A multiplex PCR was run with 60 Vbeta primers and 13 Jbeta primers. The table came from immunoSEQ multiplex PCR; TCRdb's copy has only in-frame clones and leaves some out. The data show 100,000 to 150,000 clones, with around 70% seen just once and under 5% held by the top ten. The sequenced sample was PBMCs. The receptor source for this set is a man aged 35 to 55 in good health and CMV-seropositive.

This clone has more than one count but fewer than ten. The J gene is TRBJ2-3, the V gene TRBV7-3; TRBD1 aligns across 7 bases. Germline V gene sequence: CDR1 SGHTA, CDR2 FQGTGA. J lost 5 bases, V lost 5 bases, and 16 bases had no gene match. The CDR3 contains 17 residues. For the CDR3, the DNA is TGTGCCAGCAGCACCGTCACCAACAGGGGCTTAAAAGATACGCAGTATTTT. It is translated as CASSTVTNRGLKDTQYF.

The rearrangement uses TRBV29-1 and TRBJ2-7; TRBD1 agrees at 9 bases. J was trimmed by 7 bases and V by 6 bases; bases with no gene match: 7. Germline V gene lookup returns CDR1 SQVTM and CDR2 ANQGSEA. The CDR3 loop spans 12 amino acids. The CDR3: CSVELQGAEQYF. The CDR3, as DNA: TGCAGCGTCGAGCTACAGGGGGCAGAGCAGTACTTC.

The chain carries TRBV27 and TRBJ2-7; D possibly corresponds to TRBD1 (6 bases). Germline CDR1 is MNHEY and CDR2 is SMNVEV (reference sequence). Trimming took off 2 bases at V and 8 bases at J, with 19 bases between the two ends. This CDR3 has 15 amino acids. The CDR3: CASSLVTGGLNKQYF. For the CDR3, the DNA is TGTGCCAGCAGTTTAGTAACTGGGGGCCTCAATAAGCAGTACTTC.

This chain links TRBV6-1 with TRBJ1-2, with D maybe TRBD1 (6 bases). V lost 6 bases and J lost 7, with 18 bases in between. This CDR3 is built from 14 residues. Germline-derived CDR1 and CDR2 are MNHNS and SASEGT. CDR3 amino acids: CASRDRRGASGYTF. The CDR3 bases are TGTGCCAGCAGGGACCGCCGGGGGGCGTCTGGCTACACCTTC.

The rearrangement joins TRBV2 to TRBJ2-5; 10 bases match TRBD1. Looked up from germline, CDR1 is SNHLY and CDR2 is FYNNEI. The trim removed 6 bases at V and 1 base at J, leaving 2 bases unmatched. This CDR3 comprises 14 residues. CDR3 in amino acids: CASSGTGVQETQYF. Written as DNA, the CDR3 is TGTGCCAGCAGCGGGACAGGGGTCCAAGAGACCCAGTACTTC. Looking up the rest from reference TRBV2 and TRBJ2-5 gives the full variable domain: EPEVTQTPSHQVTQMGQEVILRCVPISNHLYFYWYRQILGQKVEFLVSFYNNEISEKSEIFDDQFSVERPDGSNFTLKIRSTKLEDSAMYFCASSGTGVQETQYFGPGTRLLVL.

V is TRBV29-1 and J is TRBJ2-3; D might be TRBD1 (5 bases). CDR1 and CDR2 from the germline V gene are SQVTM and ANQGSEA. V shed 6 bases and J shed 3 bases, with 16 bases lying between them. This CDR3 spans 14 amino acids. The CDR3 reads CSVEWQGATDTQYF. CDR3 in DNA: TGCAGCGTCGAATGGCAGGGCGCAACAGATACGCAGTATTTT.

The rearrangement joins TRBV5-8 to TRBJ2-5; TRBD2 might be the D (6 bases). Germline V CDR1 and CDR2: SGHTS, YDEGEE. There are 14 residues in the CDR3. V lost 4 bases and J lost 1, with 11 bases in between. CDR3 residues: CASSKGLPQETQYF. CDR3 DNA: TGTGCCAGCAGCAAGGGACTCCCCCAAGAGACCCAGTACTTC.

A few counts support this clone. The rearrangement joins TRBV5-6 to TRBJ1-1; 7 bases fit TRBD1. CDR3 length: 14 amino acids. CDR1 SGHDT and CDR2 YYEEEE come from the germline V gene. V was pared by 5 bases and J by 5 bases, with 9 bases of the junction left unmatched. This chain's CDR3 is CASRSLGGSTEAFF. The DNA of the CDR3 is TGTGCCAGCAGGAGTTTAGGGGGCTCTACTGAAGCTTTCTTT.

There are a few counts of this clone. The chain combines TRBV7-9 with TRBJ2-3; 10 bases match TRBD2. The CDR3 spans 17 residues. The ends lost 5 bases at V and 2 bases at J; junction bases unmatched: 10. Germline V lookup: CDR1 SEHNR, CDR2 FQNEAQ (reference sequence). In nucleotides, the CDR3 is TGTGCCAGCAGCCTGCGGACTAGCGGAGAGCTCACAGATACGCAGTATTTT. The encoded protein is CASSLRTSGELTDTQYF. Full variable domain (outside the CDR3, taken from reference TRBV7-9 and TRBJ2-3): DTGVSQNPRHKITKRGQNVTFRCDPISEHNRLYWYRQTLGQGPEFLTYFQNEAQLEKSRLLSDRFSAERPKGSFSTLEIQRTEQGDSAMYLCASSLRTSGELTDTQYFGPGTRLTVL.

This clone was found once. The gene calls are TRBV10-2 and TRBJ1-2; 9 positions agree with TRBD1. Germline V CDR1 and CDR2: WSHSY, SAAADI. Trimming removed 4 bases from V and 7 bases from J; junction bases left unmatched: 7. This CDR3 has 14 amino acids. The CDR3 DNA reads TGCGCCAGCAGTGGTCCGACAGGGGGAGGTGGCTACACCTTC. This encodes CASSGPTGGGGYTF.

The rearrangement links TRBV5-6 to TRBJ1-4; a weak D match, TRBD1 (5 bases). V gave up 5 bases and J gave up 7 bases, with 9 bases separating them. CDR1 SGHDT and CDR2 YYEEEE come from the germline V gene. The CDR3 consists of 12 residues. This CDR3 is CASRSDTEKLFF. CDR3 nucleotide sequence: TGTGCCAGCAGGTCGGACACTGAAAAACTGTTTTTT.

In its sample, this clone was seen a few times. The V gene is TRBV6-6, the J gene TRBJ2-2; a weak D match, TRBD2 (5 bases). CDR1 is MNHNY and CDR2 is SVGAGI in the germline V gene (reference sequence). Trimming stripped 2 bases from V and 8 bases from J, with 15 bases between. This CDR3 region has 15 residues. As DNA, the CDR3 is TGTGCCAGCAGTTACGGGCGGGTCCTTGGAGGGGAGCTGTTTTTT. It is translated as CASSYGRVLGGELFF.

The rearrangement joins TRBV4-2 to TRBJ1-5; D may be TRBD1 (5 bases). The CDR3 has 18 residues. The V end was cut by 0 bases, the J end by 3 bases, with 18 bases between. Germline values: CDR1 LGHNA, CDR2 YNFKEQ. This CDR3 is CASSQEPGGAGNNQPQHF. CDR3 DNA: TGTGCCAGCAGCCAAGAACCCGGAGGGGCCGGCAACAATCAGCCCCAGCATTTT.

The chain employs TRBV6-5 and TRBJ2-5, with 11 bases lining up with TRBD2. The CDR3 loop spans 15 amino acids. Germline V gene data show CDR1 as MNHEY and CDR2 as SVGAGI. Trimming cost V 0 bases and J 5 bases; bases outside gene matches: 2. The CDR3 nucleotides are TGTGCCAGCAGTTACTCGACTAGCGGGAAGGAGACCCAGTACTTC. It encodes CASSYSTSGKETQYF.

The chain combines TRBV4-2 with TRBJ1-1; TRBD1 matches 10 bases. The CDR3 contains 15 residues. J was trimmed by 4 bases and V by 0 bases; bases with no gene match: 2. Germline V gene lookup returns CDR1 LGHNA and CDR2 YNFKEQ. The CDR3 loop reads CASSQEWTGGTEAFF. The CDR3 DNA reads TGTGCCAGCAGCCAAGAATGGACAGGGGGCACTGAAGCTTTCTTT.

The chain joins TRBV30 to TRBJ2-7; TRBD2 matches at 8 bases. J lost 4 bases, V lost 0 bases, and 5 bases had no gene match. The CDR3 totals 14 residues. Germline loops: CDR1 GTSNPN, CDR2 SVGIG (reference sequence). In DNA, the CDR3 is TGTGCCTGGAGTGTGGGCGGGGGGACGTACGAGCAGTACTTC. Translated, it gives CAWSVGGGTYEQYF. Variable domain in full (rest from reference TRBV30 and TRBJ2-7): SQTIHQWPATLVQPVGSPLSLECTVEGTSNPNLYWYRQAAGRGLQLLFYSVGIGQISSEVPQNLSASRPQDRQFILSSKKLLLSDSGFYLCAWSVGGGTYEQYFGPGTRLTVT.

This chain links TRBV6-1 with TRBJ1-5; 10 nucleotides match TRBD1. The J segment lost 7 bases and the V segment lost 3 bases, leaving 3 bases of the junction unmatched. CDR3 length: 14 residues. CDR1 is MNHNS and CDR2 is SASEGT in the germline V gene. The DNA of the CDR3 is TGTGCCAGCAGTGAGACAGGGGGCGAACAGCCCCAGCATTTT. Protein sequence: CASSETGGEQPQHF.

The rearrangement links TRBV27 to TRBJ1-2; 8 positions agree with TRBD1. The CDR3 length is 16 residues. V was pared by 5 bases and J by 3 bases, with 11 bases of the junction left unmatched. The germline V gene has CDR1 MNHEY and CDR2 SMNVEV (reference sequence). The CDR3 protein is CASSPLDRAVDYGYTF. CDR3 DNA sequence: TGTGCCAGCAGTCCCTTGGACAGGGCGGTTGACTATGGCTACACCTTC.

The chain joins TRBV27 to TRBJ1-6, with D unclear. The CDR3 runs to 16 residues. Germline CDR1 reads MNHEY; CDR2 reads SMNVEV (reference sequence). V gave up 7 bases and J gave up 0 bases, with 13 bases separating them. CDR3 nucleotides: TGTGCCAGCACACCAGACCGGAGCTCCTATAATTCACCCCTCCACTTT. It translates to CASTPDRSSYNSPLHF.

The chain carries TRBV5-6 and TRBJ1-4, with a possible D match to TRBD1 (5 bases). The V and J ends lost 1 base and 7 bases respectively, with 14 bases between them. The CDR3 length is 15 residues. The germline V gene has CDR1 SGHDT and CDR2 YYEEEE. CDR3 nucleotide sequence: TGTGCCAGCAGCTTGATGACAGCCCCAGGTGAAAAACTGTTTTTT. This sequence encodes CASSLMTAPGEKLFF.

The genes are TRBV27 and TRBJ2-1; 7 bases map to TRBD2. The germline CDR1 and CDR2 sequences are MNHEY and SMNVEV (reference sequence). This CDR3 contains 16 residues. J lost 5 bases, V lost 4 bases, and 11 bases had no gene match. CDR3 sequence: CASSSKRGYDDNEQFF. The CDR3 DNA sequence: TGTGCCAGCAGTTCTAAGCGGGGTTACGACGACAATGAGCAGTTCTTC.

This rearrangement joins TRBV28 to TRBJ2-3; 7 nucleotides match TRBD1. Per germline, CDR1 MDHEN and CDR2 SYDVKM. CDR3 length: 15 residues. V shed 6 bases, J shed 2 bases, and the junction held 8 bases outside the gene matches. The CDR3 coding sequence is TGTGCCAGCAGCTACAGACAGGGTTCCACAGATACGCAGTATTTT. The encoded protein is CASSYRQGSTDTQYF.

This chain joins TRBV29-1 and TRBJ2-1; 11 nucleotides line up with TRBD2. The J segment lost 3 bases and the V segment lost 0 bases, leaving 10 bases of the junction unmatched. In germline, CDR1 is SQVTM, CDR2 ANQGSEA. The CDR3 runs 18 residues. CDR3 bases: TGCAGCGTTGAAGATGGATTAGCGGGAGGGCCGAACTACAATGAGCAGTTCTTC. Amino acid sequence: CSVEDGLAGGPNYNEQFF.

This rearrangement joins TRBV7-9 to TRBJ1-2, with D hard to call. This CDR3 has 14 residues. CDR1 SEHNR and CDR2 FQNEAQ come from the germline V gene (reference sequence). Between the trimmed V and J ends, which lost 5 bases and 2 bases, there was a span of 12 bases. The CDR3 sequence is CASSQAGGNYGYTF. The CDR3 DNA sequence: TGTGCCAGCAGCCAAGCAGGAGGGAACTATGGCTACACCTTC.

The CDR3 nucleotides read TGTGCCAGCAGTTACTCCCTACAGGGTCCGAACACTGAAGCTTTCTTT. Encoded protein: CASSYSLQGPNTEAFF. The gene calls are TRBV6-5 and TRBJ1-1, with D maybe TRBD1 (6 bases). The germline V gene encodes CDR1 MNHEY and CDR2 SVGAGI. V gave up 0 bases and J gave up 1 base, with 12 bases separating them. The CDR3 totals 16 residues.

The chain has TRBV29-1 and TRBJ1-2; D unclear. Germline V gene lookup returns CDR1 SQVTM and CDR2 ANQGSEA. The CDR3 extends over 12 amino acids. Trimming stripped 5 bases from V and 10 bases from J, with 17 bases between. The CDR3 here is CSVQEWGDPYTF. CDR3 nucleotides: TGCAGCGTTCAGGAATGGGGAGATCCCTACACCTTC.

The J gene is TRBJ1-3, the V gene TRBV2; unclear D gene. CDR1 and CDR2 from the germline V gene are SNHLY and FYNNEI. Between the trimmed V and J ends, which lost 11 bases and 1 base, there was a span of 12 bases. The CDR3 contains 13 residues. CDR3 amino acids: CAYNTKSGNTIYF. CDR3 nucleotides: TGTGCCTATAACACCAAGTCTGGAAACACCATATATTTT. Supplemented by reference TRBV2 and TRBJ1-3, the full variable domain reads EPEVTQTPSHQVTQMGQEVILRCVPISNHLYFYWYRQILGQKVEFLVSFYNNEISEKSEIFDDQFSVERPDGSNFTLKIRSTKLEDSAMYFCAYNTKSGNTIYFGEGSWLTVV.

The gene calls are TRBV7-2 and TRBJ1-3; tentatively, D is TRBD1 (5 bases). In germline, CDR1 is SGHTA, CDR2 FQGNSA. V was trimmed by 1 base and J by 2 bases, leaving 9 bases between them. This CDR3 spans 15 amino acids. The CDR3 loop is CASSLVGAAGNTIYF. The CDR3 DNA sequence: TGTGCCAGCAGCTTAGTAGGGGCTGCTGGAAACACCATATATTTT.

The genes are TRBV28 and TRBJ2-7; a weak D match, TRBD2 (7 bases). V lost 5 bases and J lost 7, with 15 bases in between. Germline V gene data show CDR1 as MDHEN and CDR2 as SYDVKM. This CDR3 has 13 amino acids. The CDR3 coding sequence is TGTGCCAGCAGTCAACAGGGAGCGGGAGAGCAGTACTTC. Translation gives CASSQQGAGEQYF.